This T cell receptor beta chain was found in a study of cytomegalovirus exposure and HLA in healthy donors (dated by TCRdb to the late 2010s). Concerning the study at large: An earlier analysis of several hundred of the donors reported over 250 Gb of sequence data and about 120 million unique TCR beta sequences obtained from 180 million or so T cells. An early release covering just under 650 HLA-typed donors comprised approximately 300 gigabases of sequencing data and 85 million or so unique TCR sequences. The genetic ancestry cluster associated with self-reported Caucasian donors included around four fifths of the roughly 400 genotyped donors. The aim of the study was to test whether cataloging public T cell receptors could identify signatures of past pathogen exposure. The study used immunosequencing to profile the T cell repertoires of 666 subjects and linked those repertoires to cytomegalovirus serostatus. Along with the 666-subject first cohort, a separate validation cohort of approximately 110 different subjects was used. To predict cytomegalovirus infection status, the study brought together high-throughput TCR immunosequencing, statistical association of individual TCRs with disease status, and machine learning. To study patterns of TCR occurrence, a later analysis re-analyzed previously published TCR beta repertoires from 700 or so donors and added high-resolution HLA genotyping. In the later analysis, no new phenotypic data were used to find candidate immune exposures; instead, reliance was placed on TCR beta sequences and their occurrence across donors. An earlier analysis of around 580 of the donors used high-throughput TCR beta sequencing to judge whether each TCR beta V gene segment behaved as functional or pseudogenic. Alongside the repertoire data, information on donor age, sex, ethnicity and CMV serostatus was compiled. A later genetic analysis took genome-wide SNP genotypes for about 55% of the 666 donors and used that subset as a discovery cohort. All discovery cohort repertoires had been generated using a single sequencing platform. Both class I and class II loci were covered by HLA typing, at four-digit resolution. Typing coverage varied by locus: roughly 620-640 donors for A, B, C, DRB1 and DQB1; approximately 520 for DQA1; over 600 for DPA1; roughly 450 for DPB1. Roughly 5 DR-DQ haplotypes were handled as single units for association and clustering because linkage in the cohort was strong. Among several hundred genotyped donors of the cohort, an average of around 250,000 unique TCR beta nucleotide sequences was sequenced per donor, of which approximately 18% were non-productive.

As to this clone: What antigen it recognizes has not been identified. No quality values exist for individual bases; no much larger clone is one base distant.

The cohort consisted of hundreds of healthy bone marrow donors. All cohort members were sampled while nominally healthy, although unrecorded immune exposures were likely present. The donor tested CMV seronegative and was one of the 352 seronegative cohort members. Every donor gave a peripheral blood sample, and the peripheral blood mononuclear cells from that sample were used for TCR beta sequencing. Genomic DNA was extracted from the blood cell samples with the Qiagen DNeasy Blood Extraction Kit. At the junction V is shortened by 1 base and J by 1 base; bases outside the gene matches: 1. The CDR3 goes from the cysteine to the phenylalanine over 14 residues. Left in the record is the CDR3 DNA by itself, 42 bases read in frame from the first base. CDR1 and CDR2 are read off the germline V gene as SGHRS and YFSETQ. The method was the immunoSEQ multiplex PCR assay. For the multiplex PCR, a mixture combining 60 forward primers for TCR Vbeta segments and 13 reverse primers for TCR Jbeta segments was used. A multiplex PCR assay on genomic DNA amplified the CDR3 region of rearranged TCR beta genes. On the Illumina HiSeq System, the amplified TCR beta libraries were sequenced as 87-base-pair reads. On the study's bioinformatics: A later analysis tallied around 80 million unique TCR beta chains across the 650 to 750 repertoires, and about 10 million of those chains were shared by two or more donors. To remove PCR and sequencing errors, raw reads were error-corrected and collapsed into unique sequences using a nearest-neighbor algorithm that merged closely related sequences. To assign V, D and J gene segments, CDR3 sequences were aligned to IMGT reference sequences. For a sequence to be retained, a match of at least six nucleotides to both a V gene segment and a J gene segment was required. Rearrangements were classified as productive when the CDR3 lacked stop codons and remained in frame with V and J, and all other rearrangements were classified as non-productive. Following IMGT convention, CDR3 was defined as the stretch from the second conserved V-encoded cysteine up to the conserved J-encoded phenylalanine. Sequences without an unambiguous match to a single V gene segment were excluded from the earlier analysis of 450 to 750 of the donors. An earlier analysis of approximately 590 of the donors called V segments functional above 56.7% productive rearrangements and segregating when the between-donor standard deviation exceeded 5%. A statistical classification framework was built for diagnosing cytomegalovirus status from the catalog of TCR beta chain sequences. A later analysis assigned V and J genes by comparing TCR nucleotide sequences with IMGT/GENE-DB human TR gene sequences. In a later analysis, CDR3 sequences and most-parsimonious VDJ recombination scenarios were assigned using the TCRdist pipeline. In a later analysis, each TCR beta chain was defined by its CDR3 amino acid sequence together with its V-gene family, and reads lacking a unique V-gene family were excluded. In a later analysis, 550 to 650 highly shared, low-generation-probability nucleotide sequences were removed to address suspected cross-contamination and a sequencing artifact. For each public chain, a later analysis derived a clonal expansion index from normalized ranks of inferred template counts within each repertoire. Generation probabilities in a later analysis came from a VDJ recombination model fitted to out-of-frame rearrangements, and those results were checked against IGoR. Hypergeometric tests were used in a later analysis to score TCR-TCR, TCR-HLA and TCR-CMV co-occurrence, with a repertoire-size bias correction applied to the TCR pairs. In a later analysis, false discovery rates were estimated by permuting HLA or CMV assignments 20 times. In a later analysis, co-occurring TCRs were grouped using DBSCAN, and TCRdist sequence similarity was added for clustering within HLA-allele-positive subsets. For co-occurrence clustering, repertoires with fewer than 30,000 or more than 120,000 public chains were excluded, along with a handful of repertoires with anomalous nucleotide sharing. TCRdb provides this immuneACCESS table in a form limited to in-frame rearrangements. Some clones are lacking; in checked studies, under half of them reflect an unresolved V gene, and why the rest are absent is not known. V, J and clone size were drawn from that table, and D and trimming were deduced from the DNA. This sample is represented by 65,000 to 90,000 clones; roughly four fifths of them were singletons. 1.5% to 2% of the sample rests with the top ten.

General study outcomes and caveats: The study gave a list of 150 to 200 TCR beta chains associated with cytomegalovirus. In a later genetic analysis, a missense DCLRE1C variant was associated with V-gene and J-gene trimming of TCR beta chains, and the association was replicated in an independent cohort. Compared with the approximately 670-donor mean, donors in an Asian-associated ancestry cluster had fewer N-insertions in productive TCRs, according to a later genetic analysis. A group of highly shared sequence variants was considered likely to be a technical artifact of the sequencing pipeline. The classifier was reported to diagnose cytomegalovirus status with high specificity and sensitivity in both the original and validation cohorts. Strong co-occurrence of HLA alleles, especially DR and DQ, made assigning TCR associations to individual alleles difficult. It was suggested by the authors that the approach could potentially be generalized to other disease states and immunological phenotypes. Linkage disequilibrium might explain the correlated functional status among segregating V segments, but an unknown experimental factor could not be ruled out. According to a later analysis, parvovirus B19, influenza, CMV and Epstein-Barr virus appeared linked to several top co-occurrence clusters. Compared with equally common non-associated chains, HLA-associated TCR beta chains in a later analysis were more clonally expanded and had lower generation probabilities. Most CMV-associated TCR beta chains appeared to be HLA-restricted in a later analysis, and the HLA associations seemed to be driven largely by CMV exposure. Some IMGT-functional V segments, including TRBV6-2 and TRBV6-3, could not be told apart with the 87-base-pair reads, so those segments were excluded. A few of the identified cytomegalovirus-associated TCR beta chains were confirmed in vitro to be specific for cytomegalovirus antigens. CMV serostatus was the only immune exposure information available for the cohort. In an earlier analysis of roughly 500 of the donors, most TCR beta V segments appeared in productive rearrangements about 87% or about 30% of the time, broadly matching IMGT annotations. This cohort had only TCR beta chains sequenced, and the lack of alpha or paired-chain data limited which features could be detected. Presence/absence analyses assumed roughly uniform sequencing depth across donors, an assumption that may not hold. In a later analysis, TCR association rates were found to vary across HLA loci, with the most associated TCRs seen for DRB1 alleles and the fewest for HLA-C alleles. Because counts were too low, about 17 rarely observed V segments, including chromosome 9 orphons, were excluded from the earlier analysis of around 640 of the donors. Because HLA typing was missing for some donors at each locus, association tests included only the typed subset. At a false discovery rate of 0.05, a later analysis linked 15,000 to 20,000 TCR beta sequences to specific HLA alleles. Most TCR sequences were observed very rarely across donors, whereas some public TCRs were present in many individuals. A further reported finding was that TCR beta sequences accurately predicted the HLA-A and HLA-B alleles for most subjects in the first cohort.

Specimen: PBMCs. The chain was built from TRBV5-1 and TRBJ1-1, with 7 central nucleotides matching TRBD1. This sequence originates from a man between 18 and 29 years old in good health and CMV-seronegative. The DNA sequence is TGCGCCAGCAGCTTGAGGGACAGGAACACTGAAGCTTTCTTT. It is translated as CASSLRDRNTEAFF.